Sequencing of this T cell receptor (beta chain) was carried out in a study of T cell changes during pregnancy in multiple sclerosis. Clones were sequenced by immunoSEQ multiplex PCR, and TCRdb holds only the in-frame ones, with some missing. This table has 65,000 to 85,000 clones, more than 80% appearing once. CDR3 length: 16 amino acids. Germline V gene sequence: CDR1 MNHEY, CDR2 SMNVEV (reference sequence). The V end lost 5 bases, the J end lost 0 bases, and 11 bases lay between the germline ends. The receptor was isolated from a female donor in good health, enrolled as a control in a pregnancy study. V gene TRBV27 combines with J gene TRBJ2-6, with D unclear. Specimen: peripheral blood, collected in the first trimester of pregnancy. In nucleotides, the CDR3 is TGTGCCAGCAGTCCGTTACCACTCTCTGGGGCCAACGTCCTGACTTTC. This gives the protein CASSPLPLSGANVLTF. Combining the CDR3 with reference TRBV27 and TRBJ2-6 gives the whole variable domain EAQVTQNPRYLITVTGKKLTVTCSQNMNHEYMSWYRQDPGLGLRQIYYSMNVEVTDKGDVPEGYKVSRKEKRNFPLILESPSPNQTSLYFCASSPLPLSGANVLTFGAGSRLTVL.